This paragraph reports one T cell receptor beta chain. Repertoires were generated with immunoSEQ multiplex PCR, while TCRdb's copy carries only in-frame clones and drops some. The data show 110,000 or so clones, around 90% seen once. The CDR3 spans 15 residues. The germline V and J ends were trimmed by 3 bases and 8 bases, with 16 bases remaining between them. Per the germline V gene, CDR1 is SEHNR and CDR2 is FQNEAQ (reference sequence). The data were obtained in a study of T cells after somatic rescue of genetic block. This TCR was recovered from a woman younger than 30. Sequencing was carried out using peripheral blood mononuclear cells (PBMCs). The chain couples TRBV7-9 to TRBJ1-4; weak D call: TRBD1 (5 bases). The DNA of the CDR3 is TGTGCCAGCAGCTTGGTGGCAGGGTCGGAGGAAAAACTGTTTTTT. Translation: CASSLVAGSEEKLFF.